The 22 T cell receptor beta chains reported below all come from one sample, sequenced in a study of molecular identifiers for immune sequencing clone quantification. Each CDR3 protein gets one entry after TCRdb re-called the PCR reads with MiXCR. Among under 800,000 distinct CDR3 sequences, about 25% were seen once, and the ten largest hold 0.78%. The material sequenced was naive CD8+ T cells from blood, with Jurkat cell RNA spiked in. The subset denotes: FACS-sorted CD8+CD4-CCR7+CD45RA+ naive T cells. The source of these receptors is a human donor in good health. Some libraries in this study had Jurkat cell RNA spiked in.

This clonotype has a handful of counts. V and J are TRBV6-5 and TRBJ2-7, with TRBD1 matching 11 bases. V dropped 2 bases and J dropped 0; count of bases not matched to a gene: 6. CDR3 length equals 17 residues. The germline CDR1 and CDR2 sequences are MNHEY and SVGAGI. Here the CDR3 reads CASSYNRGQGDSYEQYF. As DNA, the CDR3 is TGTGCCAGCAGTTACAACCGGGGACAGGGGGACTCCTACGAGCAGTACTTC.

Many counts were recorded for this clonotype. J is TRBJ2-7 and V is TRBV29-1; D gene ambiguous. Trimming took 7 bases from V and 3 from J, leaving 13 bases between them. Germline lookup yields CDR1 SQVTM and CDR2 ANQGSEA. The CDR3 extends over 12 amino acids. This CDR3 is CSALDGVYEQYF. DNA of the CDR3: TGCAGCGCCTTGGACGGAGTCTACGAGCAGTACTTC.

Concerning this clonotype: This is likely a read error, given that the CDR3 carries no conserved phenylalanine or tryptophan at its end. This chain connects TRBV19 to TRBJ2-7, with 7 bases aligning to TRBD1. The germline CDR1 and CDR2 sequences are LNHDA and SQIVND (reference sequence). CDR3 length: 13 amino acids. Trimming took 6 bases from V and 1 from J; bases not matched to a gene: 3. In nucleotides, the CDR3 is TGTGCCAGTAGCCCGGGACAGTCCTACGAGCAGTACATC. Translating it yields CASSPGQSYEQYI.

The CDR3 spells CASSQVFAGGSYNEQFF. The DNA for the CDR3 is TGTGCCAGCAGCCAGGTCTTTGCGGGAGGAAGCTACAATGAGCAGTTCTTC. This sequence joins TRBV14 and TRBJ2-1; the match to TRBD2 covers 8 bases. V lost 3 bases to trimming and J lost 3 bases; unmatched junction nucleotides: 10. Germline V gene data show CDR1 as SGHDN and CDR2 as FVKESK. This CDR3 comprises 17 residues.

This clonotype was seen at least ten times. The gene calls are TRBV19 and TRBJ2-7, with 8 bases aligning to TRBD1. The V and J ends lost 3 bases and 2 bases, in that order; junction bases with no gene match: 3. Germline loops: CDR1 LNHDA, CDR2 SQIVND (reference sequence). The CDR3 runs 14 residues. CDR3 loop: CASSMGTGTYEQYF. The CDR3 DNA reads TGTGCCAGTAGTATGGGGACAGGAACCTACGAGCAGTACTTC.

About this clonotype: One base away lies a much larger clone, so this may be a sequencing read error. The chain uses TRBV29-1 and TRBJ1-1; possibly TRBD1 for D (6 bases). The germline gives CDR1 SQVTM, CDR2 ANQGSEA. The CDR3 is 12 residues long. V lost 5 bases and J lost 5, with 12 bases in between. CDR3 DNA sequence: TGCAGCGTTCTTAAGGGGGGAACTGAAGCTTTCTTT. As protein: CSVLKGGTEAFF. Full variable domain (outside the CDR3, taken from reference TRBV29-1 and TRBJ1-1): SAVISQKPSRDICQRGTSLTIQCQVDSQVTMMFWYRQQPGQSLTLIATANQGSEATYESGFVIDKFPISRPNLTFSTLTVSNMSPEDSSIYLCSVLKGGTEAFFGQGTRLTVV.

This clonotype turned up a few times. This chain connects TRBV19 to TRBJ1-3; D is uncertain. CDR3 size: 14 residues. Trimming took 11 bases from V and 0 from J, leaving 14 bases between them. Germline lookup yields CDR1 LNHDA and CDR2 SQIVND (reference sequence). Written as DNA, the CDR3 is TGTGCCGCAGCCGAGGGTCACTCTGGAAACACCATATATTTT. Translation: CAAAEGHSGNTIYF.

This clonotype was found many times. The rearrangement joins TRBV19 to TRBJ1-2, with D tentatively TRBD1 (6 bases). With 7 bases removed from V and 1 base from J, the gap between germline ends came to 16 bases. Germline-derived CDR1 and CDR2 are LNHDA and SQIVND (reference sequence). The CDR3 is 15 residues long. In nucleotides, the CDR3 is TGTGCCAGTACGCCATGGACAGCCGATAACTATGGCTACACCTTC. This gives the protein CASTPWTADNYGYTF.

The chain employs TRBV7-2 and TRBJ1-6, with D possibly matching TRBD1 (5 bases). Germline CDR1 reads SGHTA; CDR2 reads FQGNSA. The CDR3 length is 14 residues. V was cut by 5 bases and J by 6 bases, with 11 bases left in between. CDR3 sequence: CASSDDSLNSPLHF. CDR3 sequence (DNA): TGTGCCAGCAGCGATGACAGCCTTAATTCACCCCTCCACTTT.

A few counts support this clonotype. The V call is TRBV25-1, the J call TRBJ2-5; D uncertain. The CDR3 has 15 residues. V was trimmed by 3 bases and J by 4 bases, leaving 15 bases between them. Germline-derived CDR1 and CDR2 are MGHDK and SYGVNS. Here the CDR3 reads CASSDPTFSRETQYF. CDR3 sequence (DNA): TGTGCCAGCAGTGACCCAACTTTTAGCAGAGAGACCCAGTACTTC.

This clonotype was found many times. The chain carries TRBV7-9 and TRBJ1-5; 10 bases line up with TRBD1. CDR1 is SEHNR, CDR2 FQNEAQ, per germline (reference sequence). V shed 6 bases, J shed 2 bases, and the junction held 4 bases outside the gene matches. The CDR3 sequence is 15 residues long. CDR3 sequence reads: CASSLGTGGNQPQHF. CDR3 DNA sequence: TGTGCCAGCAGTTTGGGGACAGGGGGCAATCAGCCCCAGCATTTT.

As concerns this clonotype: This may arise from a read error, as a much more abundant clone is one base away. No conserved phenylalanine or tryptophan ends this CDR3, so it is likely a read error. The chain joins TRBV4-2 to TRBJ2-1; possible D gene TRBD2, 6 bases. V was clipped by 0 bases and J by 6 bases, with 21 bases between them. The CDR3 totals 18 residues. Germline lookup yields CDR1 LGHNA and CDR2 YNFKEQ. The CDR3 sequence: CASSQDRGLRDGGNEQFL. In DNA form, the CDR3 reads TGTGCCAGCAGCCAAGATCGTGGGTTGCGGGACGGGGGCAATGAGCAGTTCCTC.

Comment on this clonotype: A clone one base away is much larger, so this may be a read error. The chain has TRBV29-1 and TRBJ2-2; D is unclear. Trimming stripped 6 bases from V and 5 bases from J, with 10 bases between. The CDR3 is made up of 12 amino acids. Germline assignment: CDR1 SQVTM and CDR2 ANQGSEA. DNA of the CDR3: TGCAGCGTGCTCGAGAGAACCGGGGAGCTGTTTTTT. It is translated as CSVLERTGELFF.

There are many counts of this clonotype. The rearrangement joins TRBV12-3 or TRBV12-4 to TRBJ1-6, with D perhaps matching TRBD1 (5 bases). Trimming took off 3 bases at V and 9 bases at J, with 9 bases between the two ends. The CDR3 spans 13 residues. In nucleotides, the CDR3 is TGTGCCAGCAGTTTGGGGGTGACTTCACCCCTCCACTTT. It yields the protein CASSLGVTSPLHF.

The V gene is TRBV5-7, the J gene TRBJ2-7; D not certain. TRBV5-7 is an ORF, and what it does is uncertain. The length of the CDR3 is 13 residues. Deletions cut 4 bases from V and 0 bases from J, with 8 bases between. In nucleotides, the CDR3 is TGTGCCAGCAGCCAGTCCAACTCCTACGAGCAGTACTTC. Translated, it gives CASSQSNSYEQYF.

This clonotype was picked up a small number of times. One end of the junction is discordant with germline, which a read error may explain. CDR3 residues: CASSLEYGSLYGYTF. In DNA form, the CDR3 reads TGTGCCAGCAGCTTGGAATACGGGAGTCTCTATGGCTACACCTTC. V is TRBV5-3 and J is TRBJ1-2; no definite D call. TRBV5-3 is reported as an ORF; its role is uncertain. The CDR3 sequence is 15 residues long.

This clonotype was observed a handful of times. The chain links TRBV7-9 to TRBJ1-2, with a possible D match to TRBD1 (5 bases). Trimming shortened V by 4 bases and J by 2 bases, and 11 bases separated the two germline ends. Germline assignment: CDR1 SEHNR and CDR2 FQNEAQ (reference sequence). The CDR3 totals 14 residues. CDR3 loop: CASSSQVLNYGYTF. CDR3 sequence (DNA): TGTGCCAGCAGCTCACAGGTTCTGAACTATGGCTACACCTTC.

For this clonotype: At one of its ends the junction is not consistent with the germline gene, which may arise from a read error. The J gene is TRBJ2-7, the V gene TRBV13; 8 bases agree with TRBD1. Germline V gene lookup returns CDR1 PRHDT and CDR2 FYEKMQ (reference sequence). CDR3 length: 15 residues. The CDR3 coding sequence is TGTACCAGCAGTCTACCCGGGACAGGCCCCTACGAGCAGTACTTC. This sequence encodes CTSSLPGTGPYEQYF.

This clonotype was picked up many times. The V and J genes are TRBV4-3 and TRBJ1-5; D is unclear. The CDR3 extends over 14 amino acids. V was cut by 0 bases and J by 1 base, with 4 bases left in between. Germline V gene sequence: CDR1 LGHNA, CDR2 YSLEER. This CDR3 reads CASSQDLSNQPQHF. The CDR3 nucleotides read TGCGCCAGCAGCCAAGATTTGAGCAATCAGCCCCAGCATTTT.

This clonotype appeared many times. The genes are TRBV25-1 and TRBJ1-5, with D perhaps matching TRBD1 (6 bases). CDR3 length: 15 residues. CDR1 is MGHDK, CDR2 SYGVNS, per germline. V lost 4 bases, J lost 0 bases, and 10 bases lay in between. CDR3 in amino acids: CASSGQDSSNQPQHF. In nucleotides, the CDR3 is TGTGCCAGCAGTGGGCAGGACAGTAGCAATCAGCCCCAGCATTTT.

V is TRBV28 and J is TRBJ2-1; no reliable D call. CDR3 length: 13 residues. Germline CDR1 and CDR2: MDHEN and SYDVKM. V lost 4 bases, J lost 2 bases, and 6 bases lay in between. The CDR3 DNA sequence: TGTGCCAGCAGTTACCGGGCCTACAATGAGCAGTTCTTC. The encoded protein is CASSYRAYNEQFF.

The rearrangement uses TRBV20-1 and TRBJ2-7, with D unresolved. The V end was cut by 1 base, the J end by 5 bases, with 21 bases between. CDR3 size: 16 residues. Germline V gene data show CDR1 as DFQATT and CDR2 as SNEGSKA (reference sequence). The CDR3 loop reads CSARASLGVKSDEQYF. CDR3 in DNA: TGCAGTGCTAGAGCCTCTCTGGGTGTGAAGTCGGACGAGCAGTACTTC.